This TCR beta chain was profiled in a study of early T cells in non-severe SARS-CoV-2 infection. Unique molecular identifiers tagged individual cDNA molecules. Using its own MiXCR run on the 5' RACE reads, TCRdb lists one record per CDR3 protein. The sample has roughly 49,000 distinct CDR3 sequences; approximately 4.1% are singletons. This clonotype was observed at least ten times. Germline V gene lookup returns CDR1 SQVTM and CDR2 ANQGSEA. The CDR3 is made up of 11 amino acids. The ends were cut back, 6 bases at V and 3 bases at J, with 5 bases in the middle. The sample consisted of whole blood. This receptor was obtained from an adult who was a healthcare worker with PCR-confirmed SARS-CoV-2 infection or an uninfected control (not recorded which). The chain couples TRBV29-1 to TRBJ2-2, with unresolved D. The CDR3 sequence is CSVGDTGELFF. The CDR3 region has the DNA TGCAGCGTAGGCGACACCGGGGAGCTGTTTTTT.